This T cell receptor beta chain was observed in a study of CD8 T cells in Susac syndrome. As for the study in general: Sequencing included Susac syndrome patients, roughly six of them with active disease and roughly 8 in remission. Study-wide points: Total CD8+ repertoires held more than 15 Susac-specific public clones, while CD8+ TEMRA repertoires held five or six. CD8+ clones in Susac expanded most in TEMRA cells and active patients.

CDR1 and CDR2 from the germline V gene are SGHNT and YYREEE (reference sequence). The V and J ends lost 1 base and 3 bases respectively, with 11 bases between them. The CDR3 extends over 14 amino acids. A note on this clonotype: Its specificity is unknown.

Reverse transcription used about 0.45 to 1 ug RNA and random hexamers. TCRdb reanalysed the immunoSEQ multiplex PCR reads using MiXCR and keeps one entry per CDR3 protein. The sample holds over 100,000 distinct CDR3 sequences; 85% to 95% are singletons and the top ten take 0.25% to 0.3%. The J gene is TRBJ2-7, the V gene TRBV5-4; TRBD2 is a possible D gene (7 bases). This TCR was sampled from a human donor with Susac syndrome. The specimen sequenced was CD8+ T cells from PBMCs. The CDR3 DNA follows: TGTGCCAGCAGCTTGAGAGGGGGGGGCTACGAGCAGTACTTC. Protein: CASSLRGGGYEQYF. The full variable domain, completed using reference TRBV5-4 and TRBJ2-7, is ETGVTQSPTHLIKTRGQQVTLRCSSQSGHNTVSWYQQALGQGPQFIFQYYREEENGRGNFPPRFSGLQFPNYSSELNVNALELDDSALYLCASSLRGGGYEQYFGPGTRLTVT.